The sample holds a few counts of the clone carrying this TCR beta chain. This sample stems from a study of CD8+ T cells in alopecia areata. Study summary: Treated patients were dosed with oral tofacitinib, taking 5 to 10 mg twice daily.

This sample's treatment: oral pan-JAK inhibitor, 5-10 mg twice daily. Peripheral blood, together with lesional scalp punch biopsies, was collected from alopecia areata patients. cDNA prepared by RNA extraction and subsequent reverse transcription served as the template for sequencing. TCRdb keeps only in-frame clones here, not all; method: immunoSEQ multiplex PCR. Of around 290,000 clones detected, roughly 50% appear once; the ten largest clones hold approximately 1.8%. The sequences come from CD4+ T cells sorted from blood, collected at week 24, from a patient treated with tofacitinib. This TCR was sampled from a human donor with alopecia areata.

CDR3 protein: CASSLWTAPNTGELFF. Here the CDR3 DNA reads TGTGCCAGCAGTTTATGGACGGCCCCTAACACCGGGGAGCTGTTTTTT. The chain carries TRBV28 and TRBJ2-2, with unresolved D. Germline-derived CDR1 and CDR2 are MDHEN and SYDVKM. Trimming removed 0 bases at V and 2 bases at J, with 10 bases between. The CDR3 loop spans 16 amino acids. Full variable domain (missing parts from reference TRBV28 and TRBJ2-2): DVKVTQSSRYLVKRTGEKVFLECVQDMDHENMFWYRQDPGLGLRLIYFSYDVKMKEKGDIPEGYSVSREKKERFSLILESASTNQTSMYLCASSLWTAPNTGELFFGEGSRLTVL.